This is a list of T cell receptor beta chains from one sample in a study of T cell clonotyping in hematopoietic cell transplantation. Measured with immunoSEQ multiplex PCR; TCRdb has only the in-frame clones, and not every one. The sample has about 16,000 clones, 70% to 75% seen once. The sequencing sample was made of peripheral blood mononuclear cells. All receptors come from a woman aged 55-69 years in good health. Some clones in this sample may be carry-over from other donors' samples. Both conserved end residues are part of each CDR3. A D gene is named only where the DNA matches it firmly. Clone size is stated in some rows and not others, as once, few, many or a class when expanded.

j_gene	abundance	v_gene	d_gene	CDR3aa	CDR3nt
TRBJ1-2	-	TRBV30	-	CAWSPPGHHYGYTF	TGTGCCTGGAGTCCCCCCGGACACCACTATGGCTACACCTTC
TRBJ2-2	-	TRBV4-3	-	CASSQQPPGLTGELFF	TGCGCCAGCAGCCAACAACCCCCCGGCCTCACCGGGGAGCTGTTTTTT
TRBJ1-2	few	TRBV28	-	CASSLSVRPDYGYTF	TGTGCCAGCAGTTTATCGGTCAGGCCGGACTATGGCTACACCTTC
TRBJ1-6	-	TRBV30	TRBD1	CAAHPQGAGKNSPLHF	TGTGCCGCCCACCCCCAGGGGGCCGGGAAGAATTCACCCCTCCACTTT
TRBJ1-6	-	TRBV7-2	-	CASSLGYRLHF	TGTGCCAGCAGCTTGGGATATCGCCTCCACTTT
TRBJ2-5	-	TRBV7-2	TRBD2	CASSLGLAGGQETQYF	TGTGCCAGCAGCTTAGGACTAGCGGGGGGGCAAGAGACCCAGTACTTC
TRBJ2-7	-	TRBV30	-	CAWSRSPYEQYF	TGTGCCTGGAGTAGGTCGCCCTACGAGCAGTACTTC
TRBJ2-7	-	TRBV6-5	-	CASSPVGSSVEQYF	TGTGCCAGCAGTCCAGTTGGGTCCTCGGTCGAGCAGTACTTC
TRBJ2-5	-	TRBV6-6	TRBD2	CASVPSGEETQYF	TGTGCCAGCGTCCCTAGCGGGGAAGAGACCCAGTACTTC
TRBJ2-5	-	TRBV7-9	-	CASSLGVWETQYF	TGTGCCAGCAGCTTAGGGGTTTGGGAGACCCAGTACTTC
TRBJ2-2	-	TRBV6-5	-	CASKPGQGFSGELFF	TGTGCCAGCAAACCCGGGCAGGGGTTCTCCGGGGAGCTGTTTTTT
TRBJ1-2	-	TRBV30	-	CAWSPAGTRIYGYTF	TGTGCCTGGAGCCCCGCCGGGACACGAATCTATGGCTACACCTTC
TRBJ1-2	few	TRBV25-1	TRBD1	CASSEYGTGGYTF	TGTGCCAGCAGTGAATACGGGACAGGGGGCTACACCTTC
TRBJ2-2	once	TRBV2	TRBD2	CASRDGLAGGWGLNTGELFF	TGTGCCAGCAGGGATGGACTAGCGGGAGGTTGGGGACTAAACACCGGGGAGCTGTTTTTT
TRBJ2-7	few	TRBV27	-	CASSSNQGIQGEQYF	TGTGCCAGCAGTTCAAATCAGGGAATTCAGGGCGAGCAGTACTTC